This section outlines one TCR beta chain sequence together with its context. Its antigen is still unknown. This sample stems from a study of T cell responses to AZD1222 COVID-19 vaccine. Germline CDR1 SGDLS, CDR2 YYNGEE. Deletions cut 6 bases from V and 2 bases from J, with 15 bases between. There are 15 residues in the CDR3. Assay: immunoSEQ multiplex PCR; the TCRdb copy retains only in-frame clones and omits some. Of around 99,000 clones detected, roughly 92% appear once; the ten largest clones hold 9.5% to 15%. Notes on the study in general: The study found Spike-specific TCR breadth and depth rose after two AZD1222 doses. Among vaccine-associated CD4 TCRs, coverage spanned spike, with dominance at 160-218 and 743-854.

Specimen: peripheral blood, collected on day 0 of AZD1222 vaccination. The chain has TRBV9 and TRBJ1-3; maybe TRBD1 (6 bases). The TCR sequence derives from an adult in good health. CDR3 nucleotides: TGTGCCAGCACCCCTTCCCAGGGGCCTGGAAACACCATATATTTT. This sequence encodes CASTPSQGPGNTIYF.